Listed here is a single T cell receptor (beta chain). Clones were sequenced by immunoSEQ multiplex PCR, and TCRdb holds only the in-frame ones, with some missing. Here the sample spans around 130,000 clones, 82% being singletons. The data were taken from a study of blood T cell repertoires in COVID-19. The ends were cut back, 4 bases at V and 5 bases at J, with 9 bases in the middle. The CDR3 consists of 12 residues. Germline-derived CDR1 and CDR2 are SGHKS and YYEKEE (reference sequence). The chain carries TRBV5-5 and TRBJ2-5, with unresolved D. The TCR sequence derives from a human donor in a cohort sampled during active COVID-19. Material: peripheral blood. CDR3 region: CASSILGETQYF. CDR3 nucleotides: TGTGCCAGCAGCATCCTCGGGGAGACCCAGTACTTC.